This TCR beta chain is drawn from a study of shared clonotypes between healthy human individuals. Across the whole study: Aged 18 to 49, the donors were two women and a few men.

Assay execution took place at the deep level. Several immunoSEQ plates received, in even portions, the genomic DNA of each subset. The assay was immunoSEQ multiplex PCR, and TCRdb's table has in-frame clones only and misses some. The sample contains fewer than 850,000 clones, about two thirds of which appear only once. General study points: Clonotypes that were shared across a few donors made up roughly 5% of naive CD4 clonotypes.

As to this clone: Its matching antigen is unknown.

The germline V and J ends were trimmed by 3 bases and 12 bases, with 10 bases remaining between them. This CDR3 contains 11 residues. CDR1 SGHRS and CDR2 YFSETQ come from the germline V gene. Sequences were obtained from memory CD4+ T cells sorted from blood. The subset was: CD45RA-negative fraction. The receptor was derived from a woman between 25 and 40 years old in good health. The chain employs TRBV5-1 and TRBJ2-1; D may match TRBD1 or TRBD2 (5 bases each). The CDR3 here is CASSWGFGQFF. CDR3 coding DNA: TGCGCCAGCAGCTGGGGGTTTGGGCAGTTCTTC.